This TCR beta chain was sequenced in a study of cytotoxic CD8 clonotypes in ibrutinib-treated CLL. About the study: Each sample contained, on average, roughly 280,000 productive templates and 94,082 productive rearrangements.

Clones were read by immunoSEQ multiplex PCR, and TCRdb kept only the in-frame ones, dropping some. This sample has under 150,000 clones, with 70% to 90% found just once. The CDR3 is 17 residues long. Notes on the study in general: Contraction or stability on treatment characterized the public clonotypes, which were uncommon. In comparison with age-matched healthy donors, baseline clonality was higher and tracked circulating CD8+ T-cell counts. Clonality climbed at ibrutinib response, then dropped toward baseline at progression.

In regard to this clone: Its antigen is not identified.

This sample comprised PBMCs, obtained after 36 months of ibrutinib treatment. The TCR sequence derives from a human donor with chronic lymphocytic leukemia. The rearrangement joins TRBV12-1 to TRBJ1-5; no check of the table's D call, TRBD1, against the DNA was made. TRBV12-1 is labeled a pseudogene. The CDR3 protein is CASSGAGGALSNQPQHF. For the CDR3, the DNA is TGTGCCAGCAGCGGGGCAGGGGGAGCTTTGAGCAATCAGCCCCAGCATTTT.